The clone carrying this T cell receptor (beta chain) has just a few counts. This sample was included in a study of blood T cell repertoires in COVID-19. Study in general: Some COVID-19 samples were acute and others convalescent; all came from the United States, Italy and Spain. From T cells, B-cell-depleted T cells, or PBMCs came the material, which was cDNA or gDNA.

In the original processing: Cell counts per sample came from amplifying reference gene primers. The repertoire was sequenced with immunoSEQ multiplex PCR; TCRdb's copy has only in-frame clones and lacks some. V and J calls and clone size come straight from that table; D and trimming were deduced from the DNA. The table shows 100,000 to 120,000 clones, with over 65% occurring only once. CDR1 is SGHTA and CDR2 is FQGTGA in the germline V gene. V lost 2 bases and J 3 bases, leaving 12 bases between the germline ends. This CDR3 has 15 amino acids. The genes are TRBV7-3 and TRBJ2-3, with D possibly matching TRBD2 (6 bases). The TCR sequence derives from a woman aged 35 to 49 with acute or convalescent COVID-19. Source material: peripheral blood. For the CDR3, the DNA is TGTGCCAGCAGCTTAGGTTTGGGGAGGACAGATACGCAGTATTTT. Translating it yields CASSLGLGRTDTQYF. Together with reference TRBV7-3 and TRBJ2-3, the CDR3 gives the full variable domain: GAGVSQTPSNKVTEKGKYVELRCDPISGHTALYWYRQSLGQGPEFLIYFQGTGAADDSGLPNDRFFAVRPEGSVSTLKIQRTERGDSAVYLCASSLGLGRTDTQYFGPGTRLTVL.